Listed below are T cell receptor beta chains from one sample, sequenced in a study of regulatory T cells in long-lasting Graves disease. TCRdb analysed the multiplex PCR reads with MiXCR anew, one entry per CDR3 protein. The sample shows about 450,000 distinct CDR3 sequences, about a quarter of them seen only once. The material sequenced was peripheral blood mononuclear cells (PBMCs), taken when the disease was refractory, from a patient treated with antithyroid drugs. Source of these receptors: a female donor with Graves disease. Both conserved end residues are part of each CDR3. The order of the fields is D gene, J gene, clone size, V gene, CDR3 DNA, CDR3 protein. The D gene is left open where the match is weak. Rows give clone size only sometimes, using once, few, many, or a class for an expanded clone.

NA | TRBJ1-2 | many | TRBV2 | TGTGCCAGCGACCCGGGAGGGAATGGCTACACCTTC | CASDPGGNGYTF
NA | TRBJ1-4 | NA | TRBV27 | TGTGCCAGCAGTTTAGGGGGTAGGCGGGAAAAACTGTTTTTT | CASSLGGRREKLFF
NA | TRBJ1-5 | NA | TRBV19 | TGTGCCAGTGGTATCGATTCCGATCAGCCCCAGCATTTT | CASGIDSDQPQHF
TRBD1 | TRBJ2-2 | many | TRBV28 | TGTGCCAGCAGTTTCGGACAGGGGCTAAACACCGGGGAGCTGTTTTTT | CASSFGQGLNTGELFF
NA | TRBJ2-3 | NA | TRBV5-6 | TGTGCCAGCAGCTTACCCGGTGGCGGGGATACGCAGTATTTT | CASSLPGGGDTQYF
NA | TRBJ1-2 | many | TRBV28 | TGTGCCAGCACTTTAGGCAGAAATGGGGGCTACACCTTC | CASTLGRNGGYTF
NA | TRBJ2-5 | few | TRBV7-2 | TGTGCCAGCAGCTTAGTGGTCGGAGAGACCCAGTACTTC | CASSLVVGETQYF
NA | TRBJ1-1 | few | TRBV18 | TGTGCCAGCTCACCAAGGCCGGGTAACACTGAAGCTTTCTTT | CASSPRPGNTEAFF
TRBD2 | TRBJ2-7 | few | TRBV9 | TGTGCCATCCGGTGGGGGGGGTCCTACGAGCAGTACTTC | CAIRWGGSYEQYF
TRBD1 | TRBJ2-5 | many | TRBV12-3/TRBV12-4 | TGTGCCAGCAGTCCCGGACAGGTCAACGTGGGAGAGACCCAGTACTTC | CASSPGQVNVGETQYF
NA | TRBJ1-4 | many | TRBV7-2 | TGTGCCAGCAGAACAGGACTCGGGATTGCAACTAATGAAAAACTGTTTTTT | CASRTGLGIATNEKLFF
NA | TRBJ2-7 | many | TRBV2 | TGTGCCAGCAGTGACTGGGACGGGCACTACGAGCAGTACTTC | CASSDWDGHYEQYF
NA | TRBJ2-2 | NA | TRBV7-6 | TGTGCCAGCAGCTCGAAGGGCCCCGGGGAGCTGTTTTTT | CASSSKGPGELFF
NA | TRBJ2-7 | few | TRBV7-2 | TGTGCCAGCAGCTTAGTGGGCAGGGTCGAGCAGTACTTC | CASSLVGRVEQYF
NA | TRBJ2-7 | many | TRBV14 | TGTGCCAGCAGCCCGACCCTATCCCACGAGCAGTACTTC | CASSPTLSHEQYF
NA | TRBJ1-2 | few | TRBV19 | TGTGCCAGTAGTCGTACGGAGGACGGCTACACCTTC | CASSRTEDGYTF
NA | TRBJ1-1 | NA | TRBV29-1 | TGCAGCGTTGACTGGGGTGAAGCTTTCTTT | CSVDWGEAFF
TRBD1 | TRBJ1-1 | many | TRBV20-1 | TGCAGTGCTAGAGGACAGGGGGCCCCTATGAACACTGAAGCTTTCTTT | CSARGQGAPMNTEAFF
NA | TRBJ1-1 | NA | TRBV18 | TGTGCCAGCTCACCGAGGTATCAGGTTAACACTGAAGCTTTCTTT | CASSPRYQVNTEAFF
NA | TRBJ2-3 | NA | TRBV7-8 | TGTGCCAGCAGCTTTAAGCGCGCCTCTAGCACAGATACGCAGTATTTT | CASSFKRASSTDTQYF
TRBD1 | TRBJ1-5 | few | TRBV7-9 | TGTGCCAGCAGCAGCGAAACACAGGGGTTCAATCAGCCCCAGCATTTT | CASSSETQGFNQPQHF
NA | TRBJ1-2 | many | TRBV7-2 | TGTGCCAGCAGCTTAAACCCAGGAGCTAACTATGGCTACACCTTC | CASSLNPGANYGYTF
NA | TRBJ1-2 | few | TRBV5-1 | TGCGCCAGCAACCGGGAGACGGGATATAACTATGGCTACACCTTC | CASNRETGYNYGYTF
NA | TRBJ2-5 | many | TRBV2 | TGTGCCAGCACTTTCGAGGCGATGGAGACCCAGTACTTC | CASTFEAMETQYF
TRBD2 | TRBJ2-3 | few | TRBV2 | TGTGCCAGCAGAAGAGCAGCGGGACTAGCGAAAGCAGATACGCAGTATTTT | CASRRAAGLAKADTQYF
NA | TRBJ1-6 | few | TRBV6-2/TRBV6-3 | TGTGCCAGCAGTTTCGGGACCGCCAGCCCTGATTCACCCCTCCACTTT | CASSFGTASPDSPLHF
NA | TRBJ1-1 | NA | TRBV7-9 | TGTGCCAGCAGCTTAGAAGCAGGTTCTATCAACGAAGCTTTCTTT | CASSLEAGSINEAFF
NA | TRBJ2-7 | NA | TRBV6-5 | TGTGCCAGCAGTTACTCTTCCGCGCAGAGCAGCTCCTACGAGCAGTACTTC | CASSYSSAQSSSYEQYF
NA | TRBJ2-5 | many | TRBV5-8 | TGTGCCAGCAGTTCCGCCGGTCAGGCTCAAGAGACCCAGTACTTC | CASSSAGQAQETQYF
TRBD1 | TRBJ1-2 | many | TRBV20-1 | TGCAGTGCACTCGGACAGGGGGCTTCCTATGGCTACACCTTC | CSALGQGASYGYTF
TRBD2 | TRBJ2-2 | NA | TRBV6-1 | TGTGCCAGCAGTGAAACTAGCGGGAGTTACCGGGAGCTGTTTTTT | CASSETSGSYRELFF
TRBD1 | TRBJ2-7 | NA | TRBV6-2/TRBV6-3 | TGTGCCAGCAGTTGGACAGGGGCGGGCGAGCAGTACTTC | CASSWTGAGEQYF
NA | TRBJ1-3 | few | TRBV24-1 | TGTGCCACCAGTGATTCCAGGGAATCTGGAAACACCATATATTTT | CATSDSRESGNTIYF
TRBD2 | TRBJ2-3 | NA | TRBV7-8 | TGTGCCAGCAGCCACCACCGGGACTACATAGGACCCGATACGCAGTATTTT | CASSHHRDYIGPDTQYF
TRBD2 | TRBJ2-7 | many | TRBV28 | TGTGCCAGCAGTCGAGGACTAGCGTCCTACGAGCAGTACTTC | CASSRGLASYEQYF
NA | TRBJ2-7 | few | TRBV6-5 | TGTGCCAGCAGTTACCGGGACAACTACGAGCAGTACTTC | CASSYRDNYEQYF
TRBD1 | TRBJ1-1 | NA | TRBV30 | TGTGCCTGGTCAGGACAGGGGGGAGGCACTGAAGCTTTCTTT | CAWSGQGGGTEAFF
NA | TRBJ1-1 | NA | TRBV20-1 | TGCAGTGCTGGGGAGGTTGAGTACACTGAAGCTTTCTTT | CSAGEVEYTEAFF
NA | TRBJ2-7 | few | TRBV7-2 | TGTGCCAGCAGCAACTGGGGCTACTCCTACGAGCAGTACTTC | CASSNWGYSYEQYF
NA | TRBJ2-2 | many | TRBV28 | TGTGCCAGCAGATACGGCCAGGGATCCTTCTGGGGGGAGCTGTTTTTT | CASRYGQGSFWGELFF
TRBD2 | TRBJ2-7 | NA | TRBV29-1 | TGCAGCGCTACCTCTAGCGGGTCAGGCGAGCAGTACTTC | CSATSSGSGEQYF
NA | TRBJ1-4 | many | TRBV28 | TGTGCCAGCAGTTCCGGAGGAAAACTGTTTTTT | CASSSGGKLFF
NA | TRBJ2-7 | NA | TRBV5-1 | TGCGCCAGCAGCCAAAACCTAAAGACAGGGACTTACTACGAGCAGTACTTC | CASSQNLKTGTYYEQYF
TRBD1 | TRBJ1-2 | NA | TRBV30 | TGTGCCCTCAAAACGGGGACAGGGGATGGCTACACCTTC | CALKTGTGDGYTF
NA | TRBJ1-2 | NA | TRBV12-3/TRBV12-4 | TGTGCCAGCACTTCAACAGCGGGCTATGGCTACACCTTC | CASTSTAGYGYTF
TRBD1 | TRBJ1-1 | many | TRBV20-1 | TGCAGTGCCAGACGTCAGGGGGCTGAAGCTTTCTTT | CSARRQGAEAFF
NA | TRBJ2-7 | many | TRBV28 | TGTGCCAGCAGTTTGCAAAGCTCCTACGAGCAGTACTTC | CASSLQSSYEQYF
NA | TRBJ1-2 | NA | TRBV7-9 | TGTGCCAGCAGCGAAAGAATCAGGGGAGCTGATGGCTACACCTTC | CASSERIRGADGYTF